This is a list of T cell receptor beta chains from one sample in a study of blood T cell repertoires in COVID-19. Sequencing was performed with immunoSEQ multiplex PCR; in TCRdb, only in-frame clones are kept and a portion is missing. The data contain about 480,000 clones, roughly 88% of them singletons. The sequenced material came from PBMCs or T cells enriched from blood (not recorded which). Receptors were obtained from a woman aged 40-49 years who had recovered from COVID-19. Both conserved end residues are part of each CDR3. D genes are given only for firm matches. A row's size may be missing; if present it is once, few, many or a size class.

D | size | J | V | length | CDR3 | DNA
TRBD1 | once | TRBJ1-2 | TRBV15 | 16 | CATSRDRLGGRYGYTF | TGTGCCACCAGCAGAGATCGCCTAGGGGGCCGGTATGGCTACACCTTC
TRBD1 | NA | TRBJ2-2 | TRBV18 | 15 | CASSKQGSNTGELFF | TGTGCCAGCTCAAAACAGGGGTCGAACACCGGGGAGCTGTTTTTT
NA | NA | TRBJ2-7 | TRBV4-3 | 14 | CASSQERGSYEQYF | TGCGCCAGCAGCCAAGAGCGGGGCTCCTACGAGCAGTACTTC
NA | NA | TRBJ2-1 | TRBV7-6 | 17 | CASSLALWEAPTGEQFF | TGTGCCAGCAGCTTAGCGCTCTGGGAGGCCCCCACTGGTGAGCAGTTCTTC
NA | NA | TRBJ2-1 | TRBV11-2 | 15 | CASSHNTGTYNEQFF | TGTGCCAGCAGCCATAACACGGGGACCTACAATGAGCAGTTCTTC
TRBD1 | NA | TRBJ1-3 | TRBV29-1 | 14 | CSVRDRGLGNTIYF | TGCAGCGTTCGGGACAGGGGGCTTGGAAACACCATATATTTT
TRBD2 | NA | TRBJ2-3 | TRBV13 | 17 | CASSPSLGSGGTDTQYF | TGTGCCAGCAGCCCCTCCCTGGGTAGCGGGGGTACAGATACGCAGTATTTT
NA | NA | TRBJ1-1 | TRBV5-1 | 13 | CASNRAENTEAFF | TGCGCCAGCAACAGGGCCGAAAACACTGAAGCTTTCTTT
NA | NA | TRBJ1-2 | TRBV28 | 12 | CASSPRTGGYTF | TGTGCCAGCAGCCCCAGGACGGGGGGCTACACCTTC
NA | NA | TRBJ2-2 | TRBV10-1 | 12 | CASSGLTGELFF | TGCGCCAGCAGTGGTCTTACCGGGGAGCTGTTTTTT
TRBD1 | NA | TRBJ1-5 | TRBV13 | 16 | CASSPEGTGKNQPQHF | TGTGCCAGCAGCCCAGAGGGGACAGGAAAAAATCAGCCCCAGCATTTT
NA | NA | TRBJ1-1 | TRBV6-5 | 13 | CASTPGQNTEAFF | TGTGCCAGCACCCCCGGACAGAACACTGAAGCTTTCTTT
NA | NA | TRBJ2-2 | TRBV19 | 16 | CASRIGQRTNTGELFF | TGTGCCAGTAGAATTGGACAACGAACGAACACCGGGGAGCTGTTTTTT
NA | NA | TRBJ2-2 | TRBV5-1 | 14 | CASSLALVSGELFF | TGCGCCAGCAGCTTGGCACTAGTATCCGGGGAGCTGTTTTTT
TRBD2 | NA | TRBJ2-7 | TRBV9 | 18 | CASSVGLAGGPRHYEQYF | TGTGCCAGCAGCGTAGGACTAGCGGGAGGGCCTCGCCACTACGAGCAGTACTTC
TRBD1 | few | TRBJ2-5 | TRBV19 | 15 | CASSVTGTGQETQYF | TGTGCCAGTAGTGTCACCGGGACAGGTCAAGAGACCCAGTACTTC
NA | few | TRBJ1-1 | TRBV29-1 | 13 | CSVEWDKNTEAFF | TGCAGCGTTGAATGGGACAAGAACACTGAAGCTTTCTTT
NA | once | TRBJ2-3 | TRBV11-3 | 17 | CASSLISLGEATDTQYF | TGTGCCAGCAGCTTAATTTCCTTGGGGGAGGCGACAGATACGCAGTATTTT
TRBD1 | NA | TRBJ1-1 | TRBV4-3 | 14 | CASSHPTGKTEAFF | TGCGCCAGCAGCCACCCGACAGGGAAAACTGAAGCTTTCTTT
TRBD2 | once | TRBJ2-3 | TRBV12-5 | 13 | CASVAGIADTQYF | TGTGCTAGTGTAGCGGGAATAGCAGATACGCAGTATTTT
NA | NA | TRBJ1-6 | TRBV2 | 15 | CASSEQGRDNSPLHF | TGTGCCAGCAGTGAACAGGGTCGAGATAATTCACCCCTCCACTTT
TRBD1 | NA | TRBJ1-2 | TRBV24-1 | 17 | CATSDSVTGGNRDGYTF | TGTGCCACCAGTGATTCGGTAACAGGGGGCAATCGAGATGGCTACACCTTC
NA | NA | TRBJ1-1 | TRBV5-5 | 15 | CASSHGGIPYTEAFF | TGTGCCAGCAGCCACGGGGGGATCCCGTACACTGAAGCTTTCTTT
TRBD1 | NA | TRBJ1-2 | TRBV3-1/TRBV3-2 | 14 | CASSPGTGLYGYTF | TGTGCCAGCAGCCCGGGGACAGGACTTTATGGCTACACCTTC
TRBD1 | NA | TRBJ1-1 | TRBV29-1 | 14 | CSVVRGQSNTEAFF | TGCAGCGTAGTTCGGGGACAGTCGAACACTGAAGCTTTCTTT
TRBD2 | NA | TRBJ2-7 | TRBV25-1 | 15 | CASPPGLAASYEQYF | TGTGCCAGCCCGCCGGGACTAGCGGCATCCTACGAGCAGTACTTC
TRBD1 | NA | TRBJ2-7 | TRBV29-1 | 14 | CSVALGQGAGEQYF | TGCAGCGTCGCCCTGGGACAGGGGGCAGGAGAGCAGTACTTC
NA | NA | TRBJ2-5 | TRBV30 | 16 | CAWRFDPGHLQETQYF | TGTGCCTGGAGATTCGACCCGGGACACCTACAAGAGACCCAGTACTTC
TRBD1 | NA | TRBJ1-2 | TRBV5-4 | 16 | CASSLGFDRAVRGYTF | TGTGCCAGCAGCTTGGGATTTGACAGGGCAGTTCGTGGCTACACCTTC
NA | NA | TRBJ2-3 | TRBV24-1 | 15 | CATSDSISDTDTQYF | TGTGCCACCAGTGATTCGATATCAGACACAGATACGCAGTATTTT
NA | few | TRBJ1-1 | TRBV30 | 15 | CAWNPPDRRNTEAFF | TGTGCCTGGAATCCTCCAGACAGGAGGAACACTGAAGCTTTCTTT
NA | NA | TRBJ1-2 | TRBV7-9 | 14 | CASSPSGANYGYTF | TGTGCCAGCAGTCCTTCCGGGGCTAACTATGGCTACACCTTC
NA | few | TRBJ2-3 | TRBV2 | 15 | CASSLTAASTDTQYF | TGTGCCAGCAGTCTGACTGCTGCTAGCACAGATACGCAGTATTTT
TRBD1 | NA | TRBJ2-7 | TRBV5-1 | 13 | CASRTGGTYEQYF | TGCGCCAGCAGAACAGGGGGTACCTACGAGCAGTACTTC
NA | NA | TRBJ1-2 | TRBV19 | 18 | CASSMRGALGQRSYGYTF | TGTGCCAGTAGTATGAGGGGCGCGTTAGGACAGAGATCCTATGGCTACACCTTC